These 22 T cell receptor beta chains came from one sample sequenced in a study of T cell responses to AZD1222 COVID-19 vaccine. Generated by immunoSEQ multiplex PCR, the TCRdb table keeps only in-frame clones and is missing some. The repertoire holds 130,000 to 150,000 clones, with around 90% as singletons. The material sequenced was peripheral blood, taken on day 0 of AZD1222 vaccination. The receptors shown here come from an adult in good health.

J is TRBJ2-2 and V is TRBV11-3; no definite D call. Germline values: CDR1 SGHNT, CDR2 YENEEA. The CDR3 is made up of 12 amino acids. V gave up 5 bases and J gave up 7 bases, with 8 bases separating them. The CDR3 region is CASSAADGELFF. CDR3 sequence (DNA): TGTGCCAGCAGCGCCGCCGACGGGGAGCTGTTTTTT.

This sequence joins TRBV19 and TRBJ1-2; no clear D gene. V shed 10 bases and J shed 8 bases, with 14 bases lying between them. The CDR3 is made up of 11 amino acids. CDR1 LNHDA and CDR2 SQIVND come from the germline V gene (reference sequence). As DNA, the CDR3 is TGTGCCACCGACACCGGCGGGGGCTACACCTTC. It translates to CATDTGGGYTF.

The chain links TRBV18 to TRBJ1-3, with TRBD1 matching 8 bases. Germline V lookup: CDR1 KGHSH, CDR2 LQKENI. This CDR3 comprises 17 residues. Trimming took 1 base from V and 3 from J; bases not matched to a gene: 8. The CDR3 nucleotides read TGTGCCAGCTCACCACGTAGGACAGGGACTTATGGAAACACCATATATTTT. Protein: CASSPRRTGTYGNTIYF.

The chain employs TRBV5-1 and TRBJ2-1; TRBD1 matches at 9 bases. The CDR3 runs to 15 residues. V trimming: 3 bases; J trimming: 9 bases; junction bases outside the gene matches: 10. Germline V gives CDR1 SGHRS, CDR2 YFSETQ. This CDR3 is CASSSGQGASSEQFF. The CDR3, as DNA: TGCGCCAGCAGCTCGGGACAGGGAGCTTCGAGTGAGCAGTTCTTC. Variable domain in full (rest from reference TRBV5-1 and TRBJ2-1): KAGVTQTPRYLIKTRGQQVTLSCSPISGHRSVSWYQQTPGQGLQFLFEYFSETQRNKGNFPGRFSGRQFSNSRSEMNVSTLELGDSALYLCASSSGQGASSEQFFGPGTRLTVL.

The chain joins TRBV5-1 to TRBJ2-1, with TRBD2 matching over 10 bases. Germline V gene lookup returns CDR1 SGHRS and CDR2 YFSETQ. The CDR3 spans 14 residues. The junction had 7 bases not matched to a gene; V was cut back by 6 bases and J by 7 bases. DNA for the CDR3: TGCGCCAGCACCAGAGCGGGGGGGCCGAATGAGCAGTTCTTC. Its protein is CASTRAGGPNEQFF.

In DNA, the CDR3 is TGTGCCAGCAGTGAGGGCTACTCCTACGAGCAGTACTTC. Translated, it gives CASSEGYSYEQYF. The rearrangement links TRBV28 to TRBJ2-7; D may be TRBD2 (5 bases). V lost 5 bases, J lost 0 bases, and 8 bases lay in between. Germline CDR1 is MDHEN and CDR2 is SYDVKM. The CDR3 length is 13 residues.

The J gene is TRBJ1-1, the V gene TRBV10-3; D not certain. V was trimmed by 0 bases and J by 1 base, leaving 6 bases between them. Germline V gene lookup returns CDR1 ENHRY and CDR2 SYGVKD. This CDR3 region has 14 residues. The CDR3 region has the DNA TGTGCCATCAGTGAGTCGCGCGGGAACACTGAAGCTTTCTTT. It yields the protein CAISESRGNTEAFF.

The chain employs TRBV7-9 and TRBJ2-5, with D perhaps TRBD1 or TRBD2 (5 bases each). This CDR3 is built from 16 residues. Trimming shortened V by 6 bases and J by 5 bases, and 22 bases separated the two germline ends. Germline-derived CDR1 and CDR2 are SEHNR and FQNEAQ (reference sequence). CDR3 residues: CASSNRDPGFGETQYF. The CDR3 bases are TGTGCCAGCAGTAACCGGGACCCAGGGTTTGGGGAGACCCAGTACTTC.

The genes are TRBV7-9 and TRBJ2-1; the D is unclear. CDR1 and CDR2 from the germline V gene are SEHNR and FQNEAQ (reference sequence). The CDR3 sequence is 12 residues long. Trimming stripped 5 bases from V and 7 bases from J, with 9 bases between. CDR3 in DNA: TGTGCCAGCAGCCCCGTAAGTAATGAGCAGTTCTTC. The encoded protein is CASSPVSNEQFF. Using reference TRBV7-9 and TRBJ2-1 for the parts outside the CDR3, the full variable domain is DTGVSQNPRHKITKRGQNVTFRCDPISEHNRLYWYRQTLGQGPEFLTYFQNEAQLEKSRLLSDRFSAERPKGSFSTLEIQRTEQGDSAMYLCASSPVSNEQFFGPGTRLTVL.

The chain uses TRBV19 and TRBJ2-5, with 7 positions matching TRBD2. This CDR3 spans 15 amino acids. The trim removed 0 bases at V and 6 bases at J, leaving 7 bases unmatched. CDR1 and CDR2 (germline): LNHDA, SQIVND (reference sequence). The DNA of the CDR3 is TGTGCCAGTAGTATAGATCGAGCGGGAATAAAGACCCAGTACTTC. It codes for CASSIDRAGIKTQYF.

The V call is TRBV7-9, the J call TRBJ1-4; D may be TRBD1 (5 bases). Germline lookup yields CDR1 SEHNR and CDR2 FQNEAQ (reference sequence). The CDR3 length is 15 residues. Between the trimmed V and J ends, which lost 4 bases and 8 bases, there was a span of 17 bases. In nucleotides, the CDR3 is TGTGCCAGCAGCTCGCATACGGGGGTACGGGAAAAACTGTTTTTT. Encoded protein: CASSSHTGVREKLFF.

This chain uses TRBV23-1 with TRBJ1-4; no clear D. TRBV23-1 is labeled an ORF, and its function is uncertain. The CDR3 covers 15 residues. Trimming cost V 2 bases and J 11 bases, with 18 bases left between them. The CDR3 sequence: CASSQPPGREDKLFF. The CDR3 coding sequence is TGCGCCAGCAGTCAACCACCAGGTAGGGAAGACAAACTGTTTTTT.

V gene TRBV4-3 combines with J gene TRBJ2-1; TRBD2 aligns across 11 bases. Germline V gene sequence: CDR1 LGHNA, CDR2 YSLEER. Trimming removed 1 base from V and 8 bases from J; junction bases left unmatched: 7. The CDR3 is 16 residues long. The CDR3 DNA is TGCGCCAGCAGCCAAGGTCAGCTAGCGGGAGGCTATGAGCAGTTCTTC. Translated: CASSQGQLAGGYEQFF.

The CDR3 sequence is CASSLAAGGQGTDTQYF. CDR3 coding DNA: TGTGCCAGCAGCTTAGCAGCGGGGGGGCAAGGCACAGATACGCAGTATTTT. V gene TRBV7-6 combines with J gene TRBJ2-3; 10 nucleotides line up with TRBD2. This CDR3 region has 17 residues. Per germline, CDR1 SGHVS and CDR2 FNYEAQ. V lost 0 bases to trimming and J lost 1 base; unmatched junction nucleotides: 4.

This sequence joins TRBV7-9 and TRBJ2-7; possible D gene TRBD1, 6 bases. The germline gives CDR1 SEHNR, CDR2 FQNEAQ (reference sequence). The CDR3 runs 13 residues. Trimming took off 4 bases at V and 6 bases at J, with 13 bases between the two ends. The CDR3 spells CASSSKQGSEQYF. CDR3 sequence (DNA): TGTGCCAGCAGCTCAAAACAGGGCAGCGAGCAGTACTTC.

The chain links TRBV4-3 to TRBJ1-2; weak D call: TRBD1 (5 bases). The CDR3 sequence is 17 residues long. Per the germline V gene, CDR1 is LGHNA and CDR2 is YSLEER. The germline V and J ends were trimmed by 0 bases and 4 bases, with 18 bases remaining between them. The CDR3 spells CASSQDRTRGGVYGYTF. The CDR3 DNA is TGCGCCAGCAGCCAAGATAGGACGAGGGGAGGGGTCTATGGCTACACCTTC.

The chain is built from TRBV25-1 and TRBJ2-4; D perhaps matches TRBD1 (6 bases). Germline CDR1 and CDR2: MGHDK and SYGVNS. Trimming removed 5 bases at V and 8 bases at J, with 16 bases between. The CDR3 sequence is 14 residues long. CDR3 protein: CASSLRAPGDIQYF. CDR3 DNA sequence: TGTGCCAGCAGTTTGCGGGCCCCAGGGGACATTCAGTACTTC.

CDR3 coding DNA: TGCGCCAGCAGCTTGGAACAGGGGCGGAGAGGTGGCTACACCTTC. As protein: CASSLEQGRRGGYTF. The chain combines TRBV5-1 with TRBJ1-2; the match to TRBD1 covers 7 bases. There are 15 residues in the CDR3. Per germline, CDR1 SGHRS and CDR2 YFSETQ. Trimming at V came to 0 bases and at J to 7 bases, leaving 9 bases not matched to a gene.

The chain combines TRBV18 with TRBJ2-1; unclear D gene. V lost 3 bases to trimming and J lost 5 bases, with 14 bases between them. The CDR3 spans 15 residues. The germline V gene encodes CDR1 KGHSH and CDR2 LQKENI. CDR3 sequence reads: CASSPGVFADNEQFF. CDR3 in DNA: TGTGCCAGCTCACCTGGGGTTTTTGCGGACAATGAGCAGTTCTTC.

The V call is TRBV6-5, the J call TRBJ1-3; D is ambiguous. The CDR3 runs to 14 residues. The germline V gene encodes CDR1 MNHEY and CDR2 SVGAGI. Between the trimmed V and J ends, which lost 3 bases and 2 bases, there was a span of 8 bases. The CDR3 DNA reads as TGTGCCAGCAGTTATAGGAGTGCTGGAAACACCATATATTTT. This translates into CASSYRSAGNTIYF.

The chain couples TRBV5-4 to TRBJ1-3; 7 bases are shared with TRBD1. The germline V gene has CDR1 SGHNT and CDR2 YYREEE (reference sequence). Germline trimming cut 4 bases from V and 0 bases from J; bases unmatched to any gene: 10. The CDR3 contains 17 residues. In DNA, the CDR3 is TGTGCCAGCAGCGCGCCCCCGGGACAGTTCTCTGGAAACACCATATATTTT. Translating it yields CASSAPPGQFSGNTIYF.

This chain connects TRBV5-8 to TRBJ2-7; 10 bases align to TRBD1. V lost 6 bases, J lost 3 bases, and 6 bases stayed unmatched. Germline V gene lookup returns CDR1 SGHTS and CDR2 YDEGEE. The CDR3 has 14 residues. The CDR3 region is CASNSGQGFYEQYF. CDR3 coding DNA: TGTGCCAGCAACTCGGGACAGGGGTTCTACGAGCAGTACTTC.